These T cell receptor beta chains were read from a single sample in a study of T cell changes during pregnancy in multiple sclerosis. The table came from immunoSEQ multiplex PCR; TCRdb's copy has only in-frame clones and leaves some out. The sample carries 15,000 to 20,000 clones, roughly 86% recorded once. Sequencing used CD8+ T cells from peripheral blood mononuclear cells, obtained after pregnancy. The receptors were gathered from a female donor in good health, enrolled as a control in a pregnancy study. The CDR3 runs from the conserved cysteine through the conserved F or W. The D gene is left open where the match is weak. The size of a clone is reported for some rows only, either as once, few or many, or as a class for expanded clones.

j_call v_call clone_size d_call cdr3_aa cdr3_nt
TRBJ2-2 TRBV5-1 NA NA CASSHRLVLATGELFF TGCGCCAGCAGCCACCGACTAGTCCTCGCCACCGGGGAGCTGTTTTTT
TRBJ2-7 TRBV6-1 NA NA CASSAQTGSQQYF TGTGCCAGCAGTGCCCAGACGGGGTCCCAGCAGTACTTC
TRBJ1-2 TRBV6-6 once NA CASSYSSREVYGYTF TGTGCCAGCAGTTACTCAAGCAGGGAAGTCTATGGCTACACCTTC
TRBJ2-1 TRBV2 NA TRBD1 CASNNGQGAYNEQFF TGTGCCAGCAACAACGGACAGGGTGCCTACAATGAGCAGTTCTTC
TRBJ2-1 TRBV13 NA NA CASSQRVPQGPYNEQFF TGTGCCAGCAGCCAGAGGGTCCCGCAGGGGCCCTACAATGAGCAGTTCTTC
TRBJ2-7 TRBV15 NA NA CATSRGPALPSYEQYF TGTGCCACCAGCAGAGGCCCAGCACTACCCTCCTACGAGCAGTACTTC
TRBJ1-2 TRBV6-5 once TRBD1 CASSYTGGDGYTF TGTGCCAGCAGCTATACAGGGGGCGATGGCTACACCTTC
TRBJ1-1 TRBV9 once TRBD1 CASSDPQGLEAFF TGTGCCAGCAGCGACCCACAGGGGTTAGAAGCTTTCTTT
TRBJ1-1 TRBV19 NA NA CASSIGRVEAFF TGTGCCAGTAGTATCGGGCGGGTAGAAGCTTTCTTT
TRBJ2-1 TRBV27 NA NA CASGPGLSYNEQFF TGTGCCAGCGGCCCAGGCCTCTCCTACAATGAGCAGTTCTTC
TRBJ2-3 TRBV2 NA NA CAIRAPDTQYF TGTGCCATCCGAGCCCCAGATACGCAGTATTTT
TRBJ2-7 TRBV18 NA NA CASSPLPVESSYEQYF TGTGCCAGCTCACCACTTCCGGTAGAGAGCTCCTACGAGCAGTACTTC
TRBJ1-1 TRBV28 once TRBD1 CASSSWDRGNTEAFF TGTGCCAGCAGTTCATGGGACAGGGGTAACACTGAAGCTTTCTTT
TRBJ2-5 TRBV10-3 NA TRBD2 CAIRGGTSGQETQYF TGTGCCATCAGGGGGGGGACTAGCGGCCAAGAGACCCAGTACTTC
TRBJ2-2 TRBV4-1 NA TRBD1 CASSQEGTGTGELFF TGCGCCAGCAGCCAAGAAGGGACAGGGACCGGGGAGCTGTTTTTT
TRBJ2-3 TRBV11-2 NA NA CASSLMQGLDTQYF TGTGCCAGCAGCTTAATGCAGGGACTAGATACGCAGTATTTT
TRBJ2-2 TRBV19 once NA CASSISGRNTGELFF TGTGCCAGTAGTATATCCGGGAGGAACACCGGGGAGCTGTTTTTT
TRBJ1-2 TRBV11-2 NA NA CASSRGRDTNYGYTF TGTGCCAGCAGCCGAGGCCGGGACACCAACTATGGCTACACCTTC
TRBJ1-3 TRBV27 NA NA CASSPGGNTIYF TGTGCCAGCAGCCCAGGAGGAAACACCATATATTTT
TRBJ1-1 TRBV19 NA TRBD1 CASSTDRDHTEAFF TGTGCCAGTAGTACGGACAGGGACCACACTGAAGCTTTCTTT
TRBJ1-1 TRBV19 NA NA CASRLGRGAFF TGTGCCAGTAGACTTGGAAGGGGAGCTTTCTTT
TRBJ2-4 TRBV28 once NA CASRGDKNIQYF TGTGCCAGTCGGGGAGATAAAAACATTCAGTACTTC
TRBJ2-1 TRBV27 NA NA CASSPRLNEQFF TGTGCCAGCAGCCCAAGACTGAATGAGCAGTTCTTC
TRBJ1-1 TRBV6-5 few TRBD1 CASSLRTGGLNTEAFF TGTGCCAGCAGTTTACGGACAGGGGGCTTGAACACTGAAGCTTTCTTT
TRBJ1-1 TRBV10-3 NA NA CAISETGTPEAFF TGTGCCATCAGTGAGACAGGGACCCCTGAAGCTTTCTTT
TRBJ2-2 TRBV7-9 NA TRBD2 CASSFSGGSRYTGELFF TGTGCCAGCAGCTTCAGCGGGGGCTCCAGATACACCGGGGAGCTGTTTTTT
TRBJ2-1 TRBV28 NA NA CASSLPAEPRNNEQFF TGTGCCAGCAGTTTACCAGCGGAACCTAGGAACAATGAGCAGTTCTTC
TRBJ2-1 TRBV7-2 NA TRBD2 CASSITGGRSVEQFF TGTGCCAGCAGCATCACCGGGGGGAGATCGGTCGAGCAGTTCTTC
TRBJ1-2 TRBV27 NA NA CASSFIAGAGGYTF TGTGCCAGCAGTTTTATAGCAGGGGCTGGAGGCTACACCTTC
TRBJ1-4 TRBV2 NA NA CASKRRGSTNEKLFF TGTGCCAGCAAGAGAAGGGGGTCAACTAATGAAAAACTGTTTTTT
TRBJ2-7 TRBV28 NA NA CASSFVESYEQYF TGTGCCAGCAGTTTCGTGGAGTCCTACGAGCAGTACTTC
TRBJ1-4 TRBV7-8 NA TRBD1 CASSLVQGAQDEKLFF TGTGCCAGCAGCTTAGTACAGGGGGCGCAGGATGAAAAACTGTTTTTT
TRBJ1-6 TRBV7-9 NA NA CASTQSQTRNSPLHF TGTGCCAGCACCCAATCACAGACCCGGAATTCACCCCTCCACTTT
TRBJ2-1 TRBV28 NA NA CASSSAGPRDNEQFF TGTGCCAGCAGTTCCGCGGGGCCACGGGACAATGAGCAGTTCTTC
TRBJ2-5 TRBV5-1 NA TRBD2 CASSSGTSGGETQYF TGCGCCAGCAGCTCCGGGACTAGCGGGGGAGAGACCCAGTACTTC
TRBJ1-1 TRBV29-1 NA NA CSVEVIGNTEAFF TGCAGCGTTGAAGTTATCGGTAACACTGAAGCTTTCTTT
TRBJ2-7 TRBV6-1 NA NA CASSPLRGFYEQYF TGTGCCAGCAGTCCCCTCCGGGGGTTCTACGAGCAGTACTTC
TRBJ2-5 TRBV18 NA NA CASSPRSLEETQYF TGTGCCAGCTCACCCCGAAGCCTCGAGGAGACCCAGTACTTC
TRBJ1-1 TRBV5-1 NA TRBD1 CASSLEGGETFF TGCGCCAGCAGCTTAGAAGGGGGCGAGACTTTCTTT
TRBJ2-7 TRBV19 NA TRBD1 CASSIMTGGEQYF TGTGCCAGTAGTATAATGACAGGGGGCGAGCAGTACTTC
TRBJ2-7 TRBV7-8 NA NA CASSFRGGYHLYEQYF TGTGCCAGCAGCTTTAGGGGTGGCTACCACCTCTACGAGCAGTACTTC
TRBJ2-1 TRBV9 NA NA CASSVSNEQFF TGTGCCAGCAGCGTTAGCAATGAGCAGTTCTTC
TRBJ1-2 TRBV5-5 NA NA CASSLESGAYGYTF TGTGCCAGCAGTCTAGAGAGTGGGGCATATGGCTACACCTTC
TRBJ1-2 TRBV4-1 NA NA CASSQVSGDYGYTF TGCGCCAGCAGCCAAGTTTCAGGTGACTATGGCTACACCTTC
TRBJ2-7 TRBV28 NA NA CASTRRVVSGEQYF TGTGCCAGCACAAGGCGGGTCGTCTCGGGAGAGCAGTACTTC
TRBJ1-5 TRBV19 NA NA CASRFSRGGASNQPQHF TGTGCCAGTAGATTCTCCCGGGGCGGGGCTAGCAATCAGCCCCAGCATTTT
TRBJ1-1 TRBV6-1 NA NA CASPRNTEAFF TGTGCCAGCCCCAGAAACACTGAAGCTTTCTTT
TRBJ1-1 TRBV19 NA NA CASSILPDTEAFF TGTGCCAGTAGTATCCTTCCGGACACTGAAGCTTTCTTT
TRBJ1-2 TRBV7-9 NA TRBD1 CASSLEGTGASIFYGYTF TGTGCCAGCAGCTTAGAAGGGACAGGGGCCTCTATTTTCTATGGCTACACCTTC
TRBJ2-2 TRBV28 NA NA CASSPDRPTGELFF TGTGCCAGCAGCCCGGACAGACCAACCGGGGAGCTGTTTTTT
TRBJ2-7 TRBV9 NA NA CASSSGTLSYEQYF TGTGCCAGCAGCTCCGGGACACTCTCCTACGAGCAGTACTTC
TRBJ1-1 TRBV7-9 NA NA CASSLAQGRDTEAFF TGTGCCAGCAGCTTAGCCCAGGGTAGGGACACTGAAGCTTTCTTT
TRBJ2-3 TRBV28 NA TRBD1 CASRDRDRGPYTQYF TGTGCCAGCAGGGACCGGGACAGGGGGCCATATACGCAGTATTTT
TRBJ1-6 TRBV27 NA TRBD1 CASSSGPDRARPLHF TGTGCCAGCAGTTCGGGCCCTGACAGGGCAAGACCCCTCCACTTT